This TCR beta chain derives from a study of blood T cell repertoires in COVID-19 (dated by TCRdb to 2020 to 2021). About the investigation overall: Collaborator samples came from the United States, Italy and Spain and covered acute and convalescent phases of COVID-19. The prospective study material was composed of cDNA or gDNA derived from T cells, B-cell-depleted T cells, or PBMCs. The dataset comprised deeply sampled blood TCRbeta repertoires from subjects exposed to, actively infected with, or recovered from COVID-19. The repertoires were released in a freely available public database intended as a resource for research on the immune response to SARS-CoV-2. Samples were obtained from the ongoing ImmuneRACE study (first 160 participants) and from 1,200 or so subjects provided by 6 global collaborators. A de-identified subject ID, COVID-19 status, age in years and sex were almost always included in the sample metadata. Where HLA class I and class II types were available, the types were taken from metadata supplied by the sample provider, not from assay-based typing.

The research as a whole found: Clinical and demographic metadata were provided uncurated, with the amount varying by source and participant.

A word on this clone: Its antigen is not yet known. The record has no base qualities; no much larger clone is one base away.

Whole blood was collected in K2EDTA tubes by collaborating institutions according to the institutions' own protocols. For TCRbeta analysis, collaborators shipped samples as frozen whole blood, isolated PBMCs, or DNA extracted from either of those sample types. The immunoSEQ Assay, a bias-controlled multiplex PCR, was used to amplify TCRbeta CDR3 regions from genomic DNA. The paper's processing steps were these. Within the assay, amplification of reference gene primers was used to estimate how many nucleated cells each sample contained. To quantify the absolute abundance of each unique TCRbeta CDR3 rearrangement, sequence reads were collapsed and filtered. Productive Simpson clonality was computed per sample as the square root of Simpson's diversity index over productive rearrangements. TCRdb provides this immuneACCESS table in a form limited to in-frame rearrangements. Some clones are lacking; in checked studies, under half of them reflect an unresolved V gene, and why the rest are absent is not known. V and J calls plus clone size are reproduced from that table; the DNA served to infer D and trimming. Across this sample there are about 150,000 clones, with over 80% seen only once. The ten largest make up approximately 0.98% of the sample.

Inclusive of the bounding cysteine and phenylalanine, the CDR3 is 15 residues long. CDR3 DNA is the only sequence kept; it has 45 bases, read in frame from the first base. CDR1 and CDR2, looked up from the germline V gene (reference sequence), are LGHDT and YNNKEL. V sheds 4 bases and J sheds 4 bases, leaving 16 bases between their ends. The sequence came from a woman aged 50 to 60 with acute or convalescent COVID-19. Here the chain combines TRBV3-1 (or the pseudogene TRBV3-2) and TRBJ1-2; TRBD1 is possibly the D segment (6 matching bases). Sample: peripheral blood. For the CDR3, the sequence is CASSRAGQIPYGYTF. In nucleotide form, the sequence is TGTGCCAGCAGCCGGGCCGGACAGATTCCCTATGGCTACACCTTC.